This T cell receptor beta chain was documented in a study of T cell responses to AZD1222 COVID-19 vaccine. The table came from immunoSEQ multiplex PCR; TCRdb's copy has only in-frame clones and leaves some out. The table has 150,000 to 200,000 clones, 80% to 95% seen once; the top ten hold around 1.3%. CDR1 and CDR2 (germline): SGHRS, YFSETQ. The V end lost 4 bases, the J end lost 4 bases, and 20 bases lay between the germline ends. This CDR3 contains 16 residues. Study conclusions and caveats: The study identified only five to seven AZD1222 recipients as seropositive at baseline.

As for this clone: The antigen is undetermined.

The sample in question was peripheral blood, obtained on day 0 of AZD1222 vaccination. The clonotype was recovered from an adult in good health. The V gene is TRBV5-1, the J gene TRBJ1-1; tentative D call: TRBD1 (5 bases). CDR3 sequence reads: CASSPGGGHQGTEAFF. As DNA, the CDR3 is TGCGCCAGCAGCCCAGGTGGCGGGCACCAGGGCACTGAAGCTTTCTTT.